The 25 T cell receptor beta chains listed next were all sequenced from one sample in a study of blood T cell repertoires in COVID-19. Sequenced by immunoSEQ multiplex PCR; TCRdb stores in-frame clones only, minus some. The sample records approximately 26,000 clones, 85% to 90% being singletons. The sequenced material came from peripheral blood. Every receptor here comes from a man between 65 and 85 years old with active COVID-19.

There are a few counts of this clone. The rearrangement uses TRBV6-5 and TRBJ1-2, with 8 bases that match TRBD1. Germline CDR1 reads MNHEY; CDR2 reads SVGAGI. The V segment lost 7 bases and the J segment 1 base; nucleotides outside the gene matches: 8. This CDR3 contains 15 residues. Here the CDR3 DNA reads TGTGCCAGCACCTACGGGACAGGCATTAACTATGGCTACACCTTC. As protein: CASTYGTGINYGYTF.

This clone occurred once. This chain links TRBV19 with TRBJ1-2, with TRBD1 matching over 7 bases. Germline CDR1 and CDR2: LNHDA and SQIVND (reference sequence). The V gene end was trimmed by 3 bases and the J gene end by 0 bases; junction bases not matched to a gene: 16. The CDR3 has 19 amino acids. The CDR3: CASSILTFGRGTANYGYTF. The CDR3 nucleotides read TGTGCCAGTAGTATTCTCACCTTTGGCAGGGGGACGGCTAACTATGGCTACACCTTC.

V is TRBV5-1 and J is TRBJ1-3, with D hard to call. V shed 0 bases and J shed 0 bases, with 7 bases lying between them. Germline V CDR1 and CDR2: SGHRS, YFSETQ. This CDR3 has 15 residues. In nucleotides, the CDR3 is TGCGCCAGCAGCTTGGGTGACAACTCTGGAAACACCATATATTTT. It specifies CASSLGDNSGNTIYF.

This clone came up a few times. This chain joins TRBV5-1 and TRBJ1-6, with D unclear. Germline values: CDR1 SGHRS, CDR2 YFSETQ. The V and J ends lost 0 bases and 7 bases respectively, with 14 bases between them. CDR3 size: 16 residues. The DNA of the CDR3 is TGCGCCAGCAGCTTGGATCAGACTCCATCCAATTCACCCCTCCACTTT. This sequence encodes CASSLDQTPSNSPLHF.

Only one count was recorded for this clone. The CDR3 loop is CASSQEAAGGANYGYTF. The CDR3 DNA follows: TGCGCCAGCAGCCAAGAAGCGGCCGGAGGAGCTAACTATGGCTACACCTTC. This chain connects TRBV4-3 to TRBJ1-2; the D is unclear. V lost 0 bases to trimming and J lost 0 bases, with 14 bases between them. Germline CDR1 reads LGHNA; CDR2 reads YSLEER. The CDR3 loop spans 17 amino acids.

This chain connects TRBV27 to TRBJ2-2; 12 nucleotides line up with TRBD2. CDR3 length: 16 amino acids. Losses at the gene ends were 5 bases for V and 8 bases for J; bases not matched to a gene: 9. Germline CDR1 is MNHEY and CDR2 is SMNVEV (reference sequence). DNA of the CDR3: TGTGCCAGCAGTGCAGGACTAGCGGGGAAATATGGGGAGCTGTTTTTT. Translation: CASSAGLAGKYGELFF.

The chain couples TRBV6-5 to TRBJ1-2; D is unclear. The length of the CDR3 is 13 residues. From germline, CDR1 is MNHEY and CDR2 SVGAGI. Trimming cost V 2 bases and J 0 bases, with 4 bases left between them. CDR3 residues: CASSYGANYGYTF. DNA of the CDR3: TGTGCCAGCAGTTACGGAGCTAACTATGGCTACACCTTC.

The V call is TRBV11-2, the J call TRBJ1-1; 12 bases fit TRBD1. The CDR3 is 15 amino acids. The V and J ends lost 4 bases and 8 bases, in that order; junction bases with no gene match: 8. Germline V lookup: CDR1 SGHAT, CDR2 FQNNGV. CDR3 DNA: TGTGCCAGCAGCTATAGGGGACAGGGGGCTCCGGAAGCTTTCTTT. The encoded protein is CASSYRGQGAPEAFF.

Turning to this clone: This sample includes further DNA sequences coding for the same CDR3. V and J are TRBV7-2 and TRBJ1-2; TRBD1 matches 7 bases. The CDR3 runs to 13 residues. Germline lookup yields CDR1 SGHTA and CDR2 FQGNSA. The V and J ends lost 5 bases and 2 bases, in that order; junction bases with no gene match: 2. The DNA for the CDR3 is TGTGCCAGCAGCCCGGGACAGAACTATGGCTACACCTTC. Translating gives CASSPGQNYGYTF. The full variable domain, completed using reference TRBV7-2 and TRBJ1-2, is GAGVSQSPSNKVTEKGKDVELRCDPISGHTALYWYRQSLGQGLEFLIYFQGNSAPDKSGLPSDRFSAERTGGSVSTLTIQRTQQEDSAVYLCASSPGQNYGYTFGSGTRLTVV.

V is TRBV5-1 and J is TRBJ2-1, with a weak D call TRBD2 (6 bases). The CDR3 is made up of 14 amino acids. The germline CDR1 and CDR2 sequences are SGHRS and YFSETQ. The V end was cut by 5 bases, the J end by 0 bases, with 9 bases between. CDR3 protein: CASSGGDSYNEQFF. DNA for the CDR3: TGCGCCAGCAGTGGCGGGGACTCCTACAATGAGCAGTTCTTC.

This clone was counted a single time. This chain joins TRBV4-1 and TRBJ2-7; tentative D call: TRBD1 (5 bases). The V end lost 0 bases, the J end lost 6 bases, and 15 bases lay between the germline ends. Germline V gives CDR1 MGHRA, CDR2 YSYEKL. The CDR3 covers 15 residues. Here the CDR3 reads CASSQESRAKSEQYF. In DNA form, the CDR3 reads TGCGCCAGCAGCCAAGAGTCCAGGGCTAAGAGCGAGCAGTACTTC.

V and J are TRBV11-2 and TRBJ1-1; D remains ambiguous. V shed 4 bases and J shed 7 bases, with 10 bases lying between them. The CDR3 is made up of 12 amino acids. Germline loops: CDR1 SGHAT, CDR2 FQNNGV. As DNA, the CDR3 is TGTGCCAGCAGCTGGGGAGAACTTGAAGCTTTCTTT. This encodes CASSWGELEAFF.

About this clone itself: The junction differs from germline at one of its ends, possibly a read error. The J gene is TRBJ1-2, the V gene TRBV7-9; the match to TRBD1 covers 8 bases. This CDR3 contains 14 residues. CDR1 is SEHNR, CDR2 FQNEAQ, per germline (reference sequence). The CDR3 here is CASSFGTGLYRYTF. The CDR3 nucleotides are TGTGCCAGCAGCTTTGGGACAGGTCTCTATCGCTACACCTTC.

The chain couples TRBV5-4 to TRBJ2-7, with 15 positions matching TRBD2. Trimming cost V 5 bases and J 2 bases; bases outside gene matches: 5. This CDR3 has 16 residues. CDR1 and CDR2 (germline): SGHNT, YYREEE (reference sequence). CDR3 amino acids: CASSRGLAGGPYEQYF. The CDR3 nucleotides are TGTGCCAGCAGTAGGGGACTAGCGGGGGGCCCCTACGAGCAGTACTTC.

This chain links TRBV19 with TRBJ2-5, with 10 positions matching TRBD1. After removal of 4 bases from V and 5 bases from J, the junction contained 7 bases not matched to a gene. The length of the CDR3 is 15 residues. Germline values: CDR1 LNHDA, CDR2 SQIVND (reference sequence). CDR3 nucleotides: TGTGCCAGTAGTACCGGGACAGGGGCGAGCGAGACCCAGTACTTC. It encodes CASSTGTGASETQYF.

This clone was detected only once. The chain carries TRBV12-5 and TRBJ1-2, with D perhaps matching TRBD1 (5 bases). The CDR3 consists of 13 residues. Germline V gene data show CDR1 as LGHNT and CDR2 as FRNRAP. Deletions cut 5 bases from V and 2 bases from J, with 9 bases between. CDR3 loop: CASGTSGNYGYTF. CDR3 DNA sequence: TGTGCTAGTGGTACCTCAGGGAACTATGGCTACACCTTC.

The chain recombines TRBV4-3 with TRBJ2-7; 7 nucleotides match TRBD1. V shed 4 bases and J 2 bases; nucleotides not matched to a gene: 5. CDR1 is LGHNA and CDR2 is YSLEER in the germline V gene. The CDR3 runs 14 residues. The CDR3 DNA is TGCGCCAGCAGCCGACAGGGTGGAACCTACGAGCAGTACTTC. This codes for CASSRQGGTYEQYF.

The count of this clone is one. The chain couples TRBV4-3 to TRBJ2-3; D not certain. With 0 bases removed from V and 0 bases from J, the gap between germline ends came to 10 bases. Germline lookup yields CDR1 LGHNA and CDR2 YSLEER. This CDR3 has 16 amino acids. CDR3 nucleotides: TGCGCCAGCAGCCAAGATAGAGCAGCGAGCACAGATACGCAGTATTTT. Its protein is CASSQDRAASTDTQYF.

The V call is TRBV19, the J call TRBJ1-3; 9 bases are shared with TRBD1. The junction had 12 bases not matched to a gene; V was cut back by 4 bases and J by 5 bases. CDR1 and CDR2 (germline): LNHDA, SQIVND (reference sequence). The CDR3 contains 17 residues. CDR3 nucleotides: TGTGCCAGTAGTACCGCCGGGACAGGGTTCCGAAGAAACACCATATATTTT. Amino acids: CASSTAGTGFRRNTIYF.

The CDR3, as DNA: TGTGCCAGCAGTTACATCGACAGGGAACTGTTTTTT. It encodes CASSYIDRELFF. The chain couples TRBV12-3 or TRBV12-4 to TRBJ1-4, with 7 positions matching TRBD1. The CDR3 length is 12 residues. J lost 12 bases, V lost 4 bases, and 5 bases had no gene match.

The CDR3: CSARIRDGYTF. DNA of the CDR3: TGCAGTGCTAGAATCAGGGATGGCTACACCTTC. The rearrangement uses TRBV20-1 and TRBJ1-2; D perhaps matches TRBD1 (5 bases). V lost 2 bases to trimming and J lost 6 bases, with 7 bases between them. CDR1 is DFQATT and CDR2 is SNEGSKA in the germline V gene (reference sequence). CDR3 size: 11 residues.

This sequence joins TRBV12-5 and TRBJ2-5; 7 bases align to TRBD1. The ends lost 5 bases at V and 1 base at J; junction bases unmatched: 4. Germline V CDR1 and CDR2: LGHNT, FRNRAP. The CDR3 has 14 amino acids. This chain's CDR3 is CASGPGTVQETQYF. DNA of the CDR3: TGTGCTAGTGGTCCGGGGACAGTCCAAGAGACCCAGTACTTC.

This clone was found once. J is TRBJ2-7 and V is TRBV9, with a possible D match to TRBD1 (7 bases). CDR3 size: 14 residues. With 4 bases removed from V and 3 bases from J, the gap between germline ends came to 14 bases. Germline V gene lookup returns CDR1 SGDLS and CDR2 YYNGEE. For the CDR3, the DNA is TGTGCCAGCAGCCTGGGGGGACAGAACTACGAGCAGTACTTC. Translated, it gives CASSLGGQNYEQYF. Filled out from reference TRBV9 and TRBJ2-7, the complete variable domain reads DSGVTQTPKHLITATGQRVTLRCSPRSGDLSVYWYQQSLDQGLQFLIQYYNGEERAKGNILERFSAQQFPDLHSELNLSSLELGDSALYFCASSLGGQNYEQYFGPGTRLTVT.

In nucleotides, the CDR3 is TGTGCCAGCAGCTCGCAGGATGAGCAGTTCTTC. Amino acid sequence: CASSSQDEQFF. The V and J genes are TRBV5-6 and TRBJ2-1; D call uncertain. V was cut by 3 bases and J by 8 bases, with 6 bases left in between. The CDR3 spans 11 residues. CDR1 is SGHDT, CDR2 YYEEEE, per germline.

The CDR3 coding sequence is TGTGCCAGCTCACCACCGTCGACAGGGGGTTACGAGCAGTACTTC. It encodes CASSPPSTGGYEQYF. The V and J genes are TRBV18 and TRBJ2-7; 9 nucleotides align to TRBD1. CDR1 and CDR2 from the germline V gene are KGHSH and LQKENI. The ends lost 0 bases at V and 4 bases at J; junction bases unmatched: 4. The CDR3 is 15 amino acids.